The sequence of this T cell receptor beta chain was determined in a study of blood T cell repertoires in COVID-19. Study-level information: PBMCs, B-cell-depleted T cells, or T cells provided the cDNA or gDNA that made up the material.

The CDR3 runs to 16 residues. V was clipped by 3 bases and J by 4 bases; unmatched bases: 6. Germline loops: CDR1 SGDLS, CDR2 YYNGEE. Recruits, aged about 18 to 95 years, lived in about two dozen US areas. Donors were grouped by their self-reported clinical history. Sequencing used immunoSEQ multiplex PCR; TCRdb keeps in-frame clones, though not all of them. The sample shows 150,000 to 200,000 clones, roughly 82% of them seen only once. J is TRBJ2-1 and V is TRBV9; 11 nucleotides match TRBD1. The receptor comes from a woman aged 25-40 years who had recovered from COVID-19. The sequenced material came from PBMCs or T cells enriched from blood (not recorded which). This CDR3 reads CASSAGQGGFYNEQFF. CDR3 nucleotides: TGTGCCAGCAGCGCGGGACAGGGGGGCTTTTACAATGAGCAGTTCTTC.